This T cell receptor (beta chain) was documented in a study of blood T cells in healthy people across ages. Per germline, CDR1 MGHDK and CDR2 SYGVNS. The CDR3 has 12 amino acids. Trimming at V came to 6 bases and at J to 6 bases, leaving 2 bases not matched to a gene. About this clonotype itself: In this CDR3 the conserved last residue, phenylalanine or tryptophan, is missing, so a read error is likely.

Then a second PCR, running roughly 7 to 11 cycles, was carried out with a sample-barcoded 5' primer and a J-beta primer mix. A 12-random-nucleotide template-switch adaptor tagged each cDNA molecule. All samples yielded 3 million or more CDR3-containing paired-end reads. TCRdb itself ran the 5' RACE reads through MiXCR, one entry per CDR3 protein. This sample yields 950,000 to 1,200,000 distinct CDR3 sequences, of which less than 45% are seen a single time; roughly 13% belongs to the top ten. Aged about 6 to 90, donors were systemically healthy Caucasians from Russia. The chain carries TRBV25-1 and TRBJ1-5; 7 bases are shared with TRBD1. This TCR was recovered from a man aged 18 to 35 in good health. Sequencing was carried out using blood. The CDR3 DNA sequence: TGTGCCAGCAGCGCAGGGGGTCAGCCCCAGCATGTT. It specifies CASSAGGQPQHV.